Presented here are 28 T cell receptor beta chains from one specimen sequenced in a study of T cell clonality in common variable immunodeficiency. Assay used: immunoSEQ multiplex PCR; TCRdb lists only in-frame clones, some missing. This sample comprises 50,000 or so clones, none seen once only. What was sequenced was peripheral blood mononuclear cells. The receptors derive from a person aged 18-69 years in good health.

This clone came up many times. Here the CDR3 reads CSARTGQGGTEAFF. CDR3 bases read: TGCAGTGCTAGAACAGGACAGGGTGGTACTGAA. The V and J genes are TRBV20-1 and TRBJ1-1, with 8 positions matching TRBD1. The read is 3 residues too short to cover the CDR3 end, so that end is filled in from the germline J gene. The junction had 7 bases not matched to a gene; V was cut back by 2 bases and J by 5 bases. The germline V gene has CDR1 DFQATT and CDR2 SNEGSKA (reference sequence). The CDR3 length is 14 residues.

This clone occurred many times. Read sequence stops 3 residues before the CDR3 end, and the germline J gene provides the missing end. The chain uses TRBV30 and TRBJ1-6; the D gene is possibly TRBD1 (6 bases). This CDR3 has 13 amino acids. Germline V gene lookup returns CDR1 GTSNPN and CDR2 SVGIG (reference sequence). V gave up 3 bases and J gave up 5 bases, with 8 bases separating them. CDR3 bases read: TGTGCCTGGAGCCAGGGGAATAATTCACCC. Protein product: CAWSQGNNSP. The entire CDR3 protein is CAWSQGNNSPLHF.

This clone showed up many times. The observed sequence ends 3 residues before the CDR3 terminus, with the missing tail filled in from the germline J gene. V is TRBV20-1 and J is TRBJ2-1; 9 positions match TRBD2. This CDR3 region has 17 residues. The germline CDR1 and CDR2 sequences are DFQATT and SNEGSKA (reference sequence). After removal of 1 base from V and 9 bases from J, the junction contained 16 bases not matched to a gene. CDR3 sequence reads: CSARGAGGPFIYSEQFF. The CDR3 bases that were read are TGCAGTGCTAGAGGGGCGGGAGGGCCGTTTATCTATAGTGAG.

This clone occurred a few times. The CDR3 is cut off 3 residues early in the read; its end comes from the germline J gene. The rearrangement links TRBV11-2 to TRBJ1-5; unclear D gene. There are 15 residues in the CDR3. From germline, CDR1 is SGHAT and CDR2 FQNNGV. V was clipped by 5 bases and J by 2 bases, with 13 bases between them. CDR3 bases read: TGTGCCAGCAGCCCCCGACACGGCCGCAATCAGCCC. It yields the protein CASSPRHGRNQP. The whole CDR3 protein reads CASSPRHGRNQPQHF.

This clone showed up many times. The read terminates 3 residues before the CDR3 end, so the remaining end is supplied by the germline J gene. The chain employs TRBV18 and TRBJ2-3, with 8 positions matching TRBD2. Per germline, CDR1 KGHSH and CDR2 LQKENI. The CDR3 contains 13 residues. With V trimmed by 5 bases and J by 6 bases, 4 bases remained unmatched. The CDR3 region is CASSVSSGDTQYF. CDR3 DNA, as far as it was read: TGTGCCAGCTCAGTTTCTAGCGGGGATACG.

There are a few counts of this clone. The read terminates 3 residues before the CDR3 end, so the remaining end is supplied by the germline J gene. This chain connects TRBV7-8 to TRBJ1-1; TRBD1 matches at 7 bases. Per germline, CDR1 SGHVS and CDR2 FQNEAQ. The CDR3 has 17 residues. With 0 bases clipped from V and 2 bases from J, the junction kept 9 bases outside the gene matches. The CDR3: CASSLAGGHPRNTEAFF. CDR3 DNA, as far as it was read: TGTGCCAGCAGCTTAGCAGGGGGCCACCCTCGAAACACTGAA.

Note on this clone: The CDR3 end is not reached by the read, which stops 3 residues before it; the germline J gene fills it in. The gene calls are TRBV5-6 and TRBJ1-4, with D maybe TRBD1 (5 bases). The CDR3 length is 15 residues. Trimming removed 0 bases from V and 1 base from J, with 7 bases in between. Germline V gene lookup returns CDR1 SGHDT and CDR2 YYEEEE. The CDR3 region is CASSLAGGTNEKLFF. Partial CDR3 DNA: TGTGCCAGCAGCTTGGCGGGGGGAACTAATGAAAAA. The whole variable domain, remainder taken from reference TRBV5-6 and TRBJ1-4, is DAGVTQSPTHLIKTRGQQVTLRCSPKSGHDTVSWYQQALGQGPQFIFQYYEEEERQRGNFPDRFSGHQFPNYSSELNVNALLLGDSALYLCASSLAGGTNEKLFFGSGTQLSVL.

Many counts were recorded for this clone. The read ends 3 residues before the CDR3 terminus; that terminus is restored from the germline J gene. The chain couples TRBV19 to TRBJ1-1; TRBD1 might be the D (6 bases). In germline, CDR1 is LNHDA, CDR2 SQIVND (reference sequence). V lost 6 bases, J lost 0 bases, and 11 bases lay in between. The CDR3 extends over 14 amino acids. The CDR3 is CASSTGYLNTEAFF. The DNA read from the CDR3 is TGTGCCAGTAGCACAGGGTATTTGAACACTGAA.

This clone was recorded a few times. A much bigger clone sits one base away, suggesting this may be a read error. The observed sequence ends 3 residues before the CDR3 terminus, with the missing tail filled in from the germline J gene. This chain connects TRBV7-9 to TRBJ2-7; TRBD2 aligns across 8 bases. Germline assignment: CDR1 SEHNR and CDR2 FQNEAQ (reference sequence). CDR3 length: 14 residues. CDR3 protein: CSSSLGGLVYEQYF. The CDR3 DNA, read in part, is TGTTCCAGCAGCTTAGGGGGACTAGTATACGAG.

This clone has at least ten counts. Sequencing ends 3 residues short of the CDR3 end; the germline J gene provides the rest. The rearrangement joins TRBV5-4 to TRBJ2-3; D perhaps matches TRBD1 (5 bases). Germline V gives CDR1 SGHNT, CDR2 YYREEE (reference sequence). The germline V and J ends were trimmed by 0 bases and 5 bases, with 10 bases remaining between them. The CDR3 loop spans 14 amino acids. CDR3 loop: CASSLVGREDTQYF. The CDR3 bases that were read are TGTGCCAGCAGCTTGGTAGGCAGGGAAGATACG.

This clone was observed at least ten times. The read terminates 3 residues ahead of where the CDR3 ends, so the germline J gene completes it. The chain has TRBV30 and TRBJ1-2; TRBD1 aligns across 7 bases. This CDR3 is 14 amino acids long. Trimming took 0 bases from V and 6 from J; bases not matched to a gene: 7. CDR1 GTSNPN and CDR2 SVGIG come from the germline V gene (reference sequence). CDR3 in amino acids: CAWSVLPGGDGYTF. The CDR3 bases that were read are TGTGCCTGGAGTGTACTCCCAGGGGGAGATGGC.

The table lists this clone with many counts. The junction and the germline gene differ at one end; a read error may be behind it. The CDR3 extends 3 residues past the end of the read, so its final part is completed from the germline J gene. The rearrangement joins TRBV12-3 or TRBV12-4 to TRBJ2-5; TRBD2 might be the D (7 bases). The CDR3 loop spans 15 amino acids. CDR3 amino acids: CAGSPFPRGGETQYF. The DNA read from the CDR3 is TGTGCCGGCAGCCCCTTCCCCAGGGGAGGGGAGACC.

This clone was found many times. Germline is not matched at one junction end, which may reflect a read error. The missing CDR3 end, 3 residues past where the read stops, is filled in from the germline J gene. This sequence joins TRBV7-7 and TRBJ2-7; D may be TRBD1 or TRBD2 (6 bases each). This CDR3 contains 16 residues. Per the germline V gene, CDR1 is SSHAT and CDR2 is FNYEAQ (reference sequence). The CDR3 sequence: CASSPQLGGGASEQYF. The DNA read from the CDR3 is TGTGCTAGCAGCCCCCAACTTGGAGGGGGAGCATCCGAG.

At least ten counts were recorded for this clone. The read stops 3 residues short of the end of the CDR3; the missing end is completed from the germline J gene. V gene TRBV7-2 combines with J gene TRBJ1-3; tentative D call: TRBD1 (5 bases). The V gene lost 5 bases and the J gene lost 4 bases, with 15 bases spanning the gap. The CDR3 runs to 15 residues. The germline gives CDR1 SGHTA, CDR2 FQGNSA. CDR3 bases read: TGTGCCAGCAGCCCGCCCGGCAGGGAAGGAAACACC. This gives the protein CASSPPGREGNT. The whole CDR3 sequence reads CASSPPGREGNTIYF.

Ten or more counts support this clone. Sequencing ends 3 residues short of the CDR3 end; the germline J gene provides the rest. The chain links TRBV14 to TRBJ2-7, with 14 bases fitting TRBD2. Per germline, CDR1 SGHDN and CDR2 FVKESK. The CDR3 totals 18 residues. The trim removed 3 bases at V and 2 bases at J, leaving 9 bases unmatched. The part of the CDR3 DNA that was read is TGTGCCAGCAGCCAGCGATCCGGGACTAGCGGGGGTACCTACGAG. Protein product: CASSQRSGTSGGTYE. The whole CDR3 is CASSQRSGTSGGTYEQYF.

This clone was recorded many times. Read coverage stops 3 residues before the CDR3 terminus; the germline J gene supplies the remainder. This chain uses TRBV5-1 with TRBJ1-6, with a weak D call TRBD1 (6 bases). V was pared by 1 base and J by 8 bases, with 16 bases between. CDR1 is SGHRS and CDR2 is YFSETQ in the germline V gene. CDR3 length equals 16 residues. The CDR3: CASSLLRGEGDSPLHF. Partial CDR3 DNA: TGCGCCAGCAGCTTGCTCAGGGGAGAGGGGGATTCACCC.

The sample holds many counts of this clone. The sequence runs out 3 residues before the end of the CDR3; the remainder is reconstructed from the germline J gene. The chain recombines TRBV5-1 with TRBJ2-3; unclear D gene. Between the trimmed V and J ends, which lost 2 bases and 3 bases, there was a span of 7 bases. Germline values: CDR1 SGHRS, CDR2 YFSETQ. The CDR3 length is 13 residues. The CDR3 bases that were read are TGCGCCAGCAGCTTAGGGCAGACAGATACG. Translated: CASSLGQTDT. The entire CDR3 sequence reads CASSLGQTDTQYF.

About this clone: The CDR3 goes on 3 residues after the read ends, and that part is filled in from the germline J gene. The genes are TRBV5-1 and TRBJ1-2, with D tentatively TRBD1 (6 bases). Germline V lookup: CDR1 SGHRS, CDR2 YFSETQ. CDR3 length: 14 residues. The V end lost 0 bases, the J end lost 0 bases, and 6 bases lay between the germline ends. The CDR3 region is CASSLGDTNYGYTF. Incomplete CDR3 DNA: TGCGCCAGCAGCTTGGGGGACACTAACTATGGC.

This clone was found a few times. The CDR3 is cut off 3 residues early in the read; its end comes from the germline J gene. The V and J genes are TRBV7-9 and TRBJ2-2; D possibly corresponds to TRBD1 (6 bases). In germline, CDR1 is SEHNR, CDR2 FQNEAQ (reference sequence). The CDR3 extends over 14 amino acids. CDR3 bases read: TGTGCCAGCAGCCCTCGCACAGGGTGGGAAAAG. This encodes CASSPRTGWEK. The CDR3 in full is CASSPRTGWEKLFF.

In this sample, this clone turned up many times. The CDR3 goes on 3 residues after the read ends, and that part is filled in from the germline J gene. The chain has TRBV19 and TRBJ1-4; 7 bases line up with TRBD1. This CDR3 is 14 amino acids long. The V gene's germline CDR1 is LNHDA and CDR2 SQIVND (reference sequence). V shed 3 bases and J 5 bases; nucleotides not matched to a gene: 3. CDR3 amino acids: CASSMGQMNEKLFF. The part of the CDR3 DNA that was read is TGTGCCAGTAGTATGGGACAGATGAATGAAAAA.

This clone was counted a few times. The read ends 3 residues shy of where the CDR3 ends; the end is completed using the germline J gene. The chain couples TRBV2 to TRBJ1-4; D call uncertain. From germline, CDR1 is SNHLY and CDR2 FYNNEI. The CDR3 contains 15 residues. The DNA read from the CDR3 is TGTGCCAGCAGTGACAGGAGCTCCTATAATTCACCA. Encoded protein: CASSDRSSYNSP. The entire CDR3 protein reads CASSDRSSYNSPLFF.

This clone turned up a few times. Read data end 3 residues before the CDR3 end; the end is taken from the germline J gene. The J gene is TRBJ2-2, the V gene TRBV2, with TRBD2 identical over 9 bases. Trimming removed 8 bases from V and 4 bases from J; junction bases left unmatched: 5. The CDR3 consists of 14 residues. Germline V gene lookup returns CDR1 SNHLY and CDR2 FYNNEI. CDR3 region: CASGREGGTGELFF. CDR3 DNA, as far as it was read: TGTGCCAGCGGGCGGGAGGGAGGCACCGGGGAG. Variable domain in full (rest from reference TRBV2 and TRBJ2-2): EPEVTQTPSHQVTQMGQEVILRCVPISNHLYFYWYRQILGQKVEFLVSFYNNEISEKSEIFDDQFSVERPDGSNFTLKIRSTKLEDSAMYFCASGREGGTGELFFGEGSRLTVL.

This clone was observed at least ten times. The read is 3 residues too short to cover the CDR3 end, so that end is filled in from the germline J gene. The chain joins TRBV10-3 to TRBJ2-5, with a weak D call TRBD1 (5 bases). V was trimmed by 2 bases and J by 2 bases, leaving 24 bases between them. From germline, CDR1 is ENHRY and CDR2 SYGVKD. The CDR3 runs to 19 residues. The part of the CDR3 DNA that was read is TGTGCCATCAGTGAGGTGGGGCCGACAACCCCCGCGTCTCAAGAGACC. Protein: CAISEVGPTTPASQET. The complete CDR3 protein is CAISEVGPTTPASQETQYF.

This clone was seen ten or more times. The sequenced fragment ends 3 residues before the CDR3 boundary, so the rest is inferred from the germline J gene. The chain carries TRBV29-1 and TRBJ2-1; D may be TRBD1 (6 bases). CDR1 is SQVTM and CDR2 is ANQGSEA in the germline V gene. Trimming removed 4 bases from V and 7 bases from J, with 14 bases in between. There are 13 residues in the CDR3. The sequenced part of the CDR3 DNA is TGCAGCGTTGTGTACAGGGTTAGTAATGAG. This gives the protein CSVVYRVSNE. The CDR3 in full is CSVVYRVSNEQFF.

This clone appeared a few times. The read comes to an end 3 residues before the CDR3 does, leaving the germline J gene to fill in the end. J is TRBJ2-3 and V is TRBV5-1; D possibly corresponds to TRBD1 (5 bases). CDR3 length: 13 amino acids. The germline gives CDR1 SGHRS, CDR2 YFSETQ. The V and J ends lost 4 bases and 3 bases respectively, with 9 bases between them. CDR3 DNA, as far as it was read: TGCGCCAGCAGCGGGGCCGGGACAGATACG. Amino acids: CASSGAGTDT. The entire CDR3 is CASSGAGTDTQYF.

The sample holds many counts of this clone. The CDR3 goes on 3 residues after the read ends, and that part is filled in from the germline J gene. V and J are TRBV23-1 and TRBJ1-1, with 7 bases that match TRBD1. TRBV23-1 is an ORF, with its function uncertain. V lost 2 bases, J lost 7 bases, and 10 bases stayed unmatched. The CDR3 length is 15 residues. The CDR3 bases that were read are TGCGCCAGCAGTCAACCAAACCGGACAGGCTTTGAA. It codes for CASSQPNRTGFE. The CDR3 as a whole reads CASSQPNRTGFEAFF.

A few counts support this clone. CDR3 loop: CASSLSRGYDEQFF. The part of the CDR3 DNA that was read is TGTGCCAGCAGCTTAAGCCGGGGGTATGATGAG. The chain is built from TRBV7-9 and TRBJ2-1; maybe TRBD2 (6 bases). The read stops 3 residues short of the end of the CDR3; the missing end is completed from the germline J gene. The germline V gene has CDR1 SEHNR and CDR2 FQNEAQ (reference sequence). Between the trimmed V and J ends, which lost 2 bases and 8 bases, there was a span of 13 bases. The CDR3 runs 14 residues.

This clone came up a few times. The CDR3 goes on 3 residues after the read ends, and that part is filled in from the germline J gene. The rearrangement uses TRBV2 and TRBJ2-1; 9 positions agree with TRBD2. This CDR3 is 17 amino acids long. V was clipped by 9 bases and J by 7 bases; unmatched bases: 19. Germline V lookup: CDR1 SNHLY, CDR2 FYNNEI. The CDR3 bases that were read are TGTGCCAGTGTAGGTAGCGGGAGTGTAGACGTTCGTAATGAG. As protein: CASVGSGSVDVRNE. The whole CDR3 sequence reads CASVGSGSVDVRNEQFF.